These 14 T cell receptor beta chains share one sample of origin, sequenced in a study of CD8 T cells in Susac syndrome. It was with random hexamers that roughly 0.45 to 1 ug RNA was reverse transcribed. Each CDR3 protein gets one entry after TCRdb re-called the immunoSEQ multiplex PCR reads with MiXCR. The sample records 150,000 to 200,000 distinct CDR3 sequences, over 85% being singletons. What was sequenced was CD4+ T cells from PBMCs. The receptors were gathered from a human donor in good health.

The rearrangement joins TRBV29-1 to TRBJ1-1; weak D call: TRBD1 (5 bases). CDR3 length equals 13 residues. V lost 4 bases and J lost 6, with 15 bases in between. Germline V gene data show CDR1 as SQVTM and CDR2 as ANQGSEA. The CDR3 sequence: CSVGGRQRPEAFF. CDR3 DNA: TGCAGCGTTGGGGGCAGGCAGCGACCTGAAGCTTTCTTT.

This clonotype was detected a few times. The rearrangement joins TRBV4-1 to TRBJ2-5; perhaps TRBD2 as D (5 bases). V was clipped by 2 bases and J by 7 bases, with 11 bases between them. CDR1 and CDR2 from the germline V gene are MGHRA and YSYEKL. The CDR3 contains 13 residues. DNA of the CDR3: TGCGCCAGCAGCCAACTACTAGTTGGGACCCAGTACTTC. It specifies CASSQLLVGTQYF.

This chain links TRBV3-1 with TRBJ2-2; 7 bases fit TRBD2. The CDR3 totals 16 residues. Germline CDR1 and CDR2: LGHDT and YNNKEL (reference sequence). V was clipped by 1 base and J by 0 bases; unmatched bases: 2. CDR3 sequence reads: CASSQGGGPNTGELFF. The CDR3, as DNA: TGTGCCAGCAGCCAAGGGGGGGGACCGAACACCGGGGAGCTGTTTTTT. Based on the CDR3 plus reference TRBV3-1 and TRBJ2-2, the full variable domain is DTAVSQTPKYLVTQMGNDKSIKCEQNLGHDTMYWYKQDSKKFLKIMFSYNNKELIINETVPNRFSPKSPDKAHLNLHINSLELGDSAVYFCASSQGGGPNTGELFFGEGSRLTVL.

V is TRBV20-1 and J is TRBJ2-1; 10 bases fit TRBD1. CDR3 length: 16 amino acids. V was clipped by 5 bases and J by 5 bases; unmatched bases: 12. Germline CDR1 is DFQATT and CDR2 is SNEGSKA (reference sequence). The CDR3 DNA reads as TGCAGTGCTTTTCCCACCGGGACAGGGGACGACAATGAGCAGTTCTTC. This translates into CSAFPTGTGDDNEQFF.

V is TRBV7-9 and J is TRBJ1-6, with D possibly matching TRBD1 (5 bases). V was cut by 1 base and J by 5 bases, with 12 bases left in between. Germline V gives CDR1 SEHNR, CDR2 FQNEAQ (reference sequence). The CDR3 consists of 16 residues. The CDR3 coding sequence is TGTGCCAGCAGCTTAGGGGGCGGGGCAGATAATTCACCCCTCCACTTT. Its protein is CASSLGGGADNSPLHF.

V is TRBV20-1 and J is TRBJ1-1, with TRBD1 identical over 11 bases. The junction had 4 bases not matched to a gene; V was cut back by 2 bases and J by 5 bases. Germline V gene data show CDR1 as DFQATT and CDR2 as SNEGSKA (reference sequence). This CDR3 is built from 14 residues. CDR3 coding DNA: TGCAGTGCTAGATCCGGGACAGGGGGAACTGAAGCTTTCTTT. It is translated as CSARSGTGGTEAFF.

The chain joins TRBV5-6 to TRBJ1-6; 11 positions match TRBD1. With 0 bases clipped from V and 10 bases from J, the junction kept 3 bases outside the gene matches. This CDR3 spans 15 amino acids. Germline CDR1 reads SGHDT; CDR2 reads YYEEEE. The CDR3 spells CASSLDGTGGSPLHF. The CDR3 region has the DNA TGTGCCAGCAGCTTGGATGGGACAGGGGGGTCACCCCTCCACTTT.

The J gene is TRBJ2-1, the V gene TRBV20-1; TRBD2 is a possible D gene (6 bases). CDR3 length equals 13 residues. The V end lost 3 bases, the J end lost 0 bases, and 6 bases lay between the germline ends. CDR1 is DFQATT and CDR2 is SNEGSKA in the germline V gene (reference sequence). This CDR3 reads CSASGGSYNEQFF. Here the CDR3 DNA reads TGCAGTGCTAGCGGGGGCTCCTACAATGAGCAGTTCTTC.

The chain combines TRBV6-5 with TRBJ1-4; 9 nucleotides align to TRBD1. The ends lost 8 bases at V and 5 bases at J; junction bases unmatched: 6. In germline, CDR1 is MNHEY, CDR2 SVGAGI. The CDR3 consists of 14 residues. CDR3 amino acids: CASGTGTGNEKLFF. CDR3 in DNA: TGTGCCAGCGGGACCGGGACAGGGAATGAAAAACTGTTTTTT.

This clonotype was seen a single time. The chain recombines TRBV5-1 with TRBJ1-1, with TRBD1 matching 9 bases. Unmatched junction bases numbered 13, after V lost 5 bases and J lost 5 bases. The germline gives CDR1 SGHRS, CDR2 YFSETQ. The CDR3 spans 16 residues. CDR3 coding DNA: TGCGCCAGCAGGCTGACACAGGCGGGACAGGGTACTGAAGCTTTCTTT. This sequence encodes CASRLTQAGQGTEAFF.

The chain recombines TRBV3-1 with TRBJ2-5; the match to TRBD1 covers 8 bases. CDR1 LGHDT and CDR2 YNNKEL come from the germline V gene (reference sequence). This CDR3 contains 15 residues. V shed 4 bases, J shed 4 bases, and the junction held 8 bases outside the gene matches. CDR3 sequence: CASSLLDRGGETQYF. As DNA, the CDR3 is TGTGCCAGCAGCCTCCTTGACAGGGGTGGAGAGACCCAGTACTTC.

V gene TRBV27 combines with J gene TRBJ1-6; D is perhaps TRBD1 (6 bases). CDR3 length equals 16 residues. V was pared by 3 bases and J by 6 bases, with 15 bases between. Germline V gene sequence: CDR1 MNHEY, CDR2 SMNVEV (reference sequence). The CDR3, as DNA: TGTGCCAGCAGTTTTGGGACTGGGGGGCCTAATTCACCCCTCCACTTT. Its translation: CASSFGTGGPNSPLHF.

The rearrangement joins TRBV29-1 to TRBJ1-1; the D gene is possibly TRBD1 (5 bases). This CDR3 region has 14 residues. The V end was cut by 3 bases, the J end by 7 bases, with 18 bases between. Germline V lookup: CDR1 SQVTM, CDR2 ANQGSEA. CDR3: CSVDSGPHLDEAFF. The CDR3 coding sequence is TGCAGCGTTGACTCAGGGCCTCATTTAGATGAAGCTTTCTTT.

This chain uses TRBV18 with TRBJ1-6; TRBD1 matches at 8 bases. This CDR3 has 14 amino acids. From germline, CDR1 is KGHSH and CDR2 LQKENI. The ends lost 5 bases at V and 7 bases at J; junction bases unmatched: 4. Here the CDR3 reads CASSTDRANSPLHF. Written as DNA, the CDR3 is TGTGCCAGCTCAACGGACAGGGCGAATTCACCCCTCCACTTT.